This T cell receptor (beta chain) came from a study of post-analysis software for immune sequencing data. Across the whole study: Multiple sclerosis in the patients followed relapsing-remitting, secondary progressive and progressive-relapsing courses.

Study results and limitations: Analysis by F measure revealed that same-batch samples clustered strongly together. Significantly lower normalized Chao1 diversity was found in patients with multiple sclerosis relative to controls.

A note on this clonotype: The antigen is unknown.

Tagging with unique molecular identifiers was a feature of the TCR beta cDNA libraries. Around 500,000 cDNA molecules were obtained per 1 to 10 million input T cells. TCRdb independently ran MiXCR on the PCR reads; one entry per CDR3 protein. The sample records hundreds of thousands of distinct CDR3 sequences, about 27% being singletons. The sample consisted of blood. This receptor was identified in a girl aged 5 to 17 with multiple sclerosis.

The CDR3 nucleotides read TGTGCCAGCAGCCAAGATACAGGGAGCGGAGAGACCCAGTACTTC. Residues: CASSQDTGSGETQYF. The chain recombines TRBV14 with TRBJ2-5; D possibly corresponds to TRBD1 (6 bases). Germline CDR1 is SGHDN and CDR2 is FVKESK. The CDR3 spans 15 residues. Trimming cost V 0 bases and J 4 bases, with 12 bases left between them.